These T cell receptor beta chains were read from a single sample in a study of blood T cell repertoires in COVID-19. Sequenced by immunoSEQ multiplex PCR; TCRdb stores in-frame clones only, minus some. Among approximately 100,000 clones, approximately 81% were seen once, and the ten largest hold roughly a tenth. The specimen sequenced was peripheral blood. These receptors were taken from a woman at least 80 years old with acute or convalescent COVID-19. Both conserved end residues are part of each CDR3. A D gene is named only where the DNA matches it firmly. The size of a clone is reported for some rows only, either as once, few or many, or as a class for expanded clones.

j_call | d_call | clone_size | v_call | cdr3_nt | cdr3_aa
TRBJ1-2 | - | - | TRBV9 | TGTGCCAGCAGCGACAAGGGAGGAGGCGGCTATGGCTACACCTTC | CASSDKGGGGYGYTF
TRBJ1-1 | - | - | TRBV5-1 | TGCGCCAGCAGCCTCGAACCAGAAAACACTGAAGCTTTCTTT | CASSLEPENTEAFF
TRBJ1-6 | TRBD1 | few | TRBV6-1 | TGTGCCAGCAGTGACCGACAGGGGGAAAATTCACCCCTCCACTTT | CASSDRQGENSPLHF
TRBJ1-6 | - | - | TRBV4-2 | TGTGCCAGCAGCCAAGCACGCATAGAGGATTCACCCCTCCACTTT | CASSQARIEDSPLHF
TRBJ2-5 | - | - | TRBV15 | TGTGCCACCAGCAGATCGTCCAGGAACCAAGAGACCCAGTACTTC | CATSRSSRNQETQYF
TRBJ2-2 | - | - | TRBV19 | TGTGCCAGTACCCCAGGACTTCCGAGCAATACCGGGGAGCTGTTTTTT | CASTPGLPSNTGELFF
TRBJ1-3 | TRBD1 | few | TRBV30 | TGTGCCTGGAGGGGGACAGGGGGCCTCTCTGGAAACACCATATATTTT | CAWRGTGGLSGNTIYF
TRBJ1-1 | - | once | TRBV7-9 | TGTGCCAGCAGCTTCACAGAGGGCACTGAAGCTTTCTTT | CASSFTEGTEAFF
TRBJ1-5 | TRBD1 | - | TRBV7-9 | TGTGCCAGCAGCTCCGACAGGGATGGCCAGCCCCAGCATTTT | CASSSDRDGQPQHF
TRBJ1-4 | - | - | TRBV6-2/TRBV6-3 | TGTGCCAGCAGTTACCTTCTACGTGGTGAAAAACTGTTTTTT | CASSYLLRGEKLFF
TRBJ1-1 | TRBD1 | - | TRBV7-2 | TGTGCCAGCAGCCCCGGACAGGGGGCGAGTACTGAAGCTTTCTTT | CASSPGQGASTEAFF
TRBJ1-6 | - | - | TRBV28 | TGTGCCAGCAGCACATCTACTAGAAGGGAATGGGGCTCCTATAATTCACCCCTCCACTTT | CASSTSTRREWGSYNSPLHF
TRBJ2-7 | TRBD2 | once | TRBV28 | TGTGCCAGCAGTTTTTCTAGCGGCACCTACGAGCAGTACTTC | CASSFSSGTYEQYF
TRBJ1-5 | - | - | TRBV5-1 | TGCGCCAGCAGCTCGGGACTTAATCAGCCCCAGCATTTT | CASSSGLNQPQHF
TRBJ2-5 | - | - | TRBV24-1 | TGTGCCACCAGTGACAAACCGCCGGGGGATCAACAGACCCAGTACTTC | CATSDKPPGDQQTQYF
TRBJ2-5 | TRBD1 | once | TRBV29-1 | TGCAGCGTTGAAGGGGCCCGACAGGGGAAAGAGACCCAGTACTTC | CSVEGARQGKETQYF
TRBJ2-6 | TRBD1 | - | TRBV27 | TGTGCCAGCAGTCCCGGGACAGGGGTTGCTGGGGCCAACGTCCTGACTTTC | CASSPGTGVAGANVLTF